The next 15 T cell receptor beta chains were all read from a single sample in a study of memory CD4+ T cells and cytomegalovirus serostatus (dated by TCRdb to about 2019). Receptor amplification or capture employed the immunoSEQ multiplex PCR assay. TCRdb holds this immuneACCESS table with in-frame rearrangements only. Some clones are missing; in checked studies, unresolved V genes explain under half, and the rest has no known cause. For this sample there are about 60,000 clones; roughly 80% appear just once. The top ten hold 0.5% to 0.55% of the sample. A FACSAria II was used to sort memory CD4+ T cells, defined as single viable CD3+CD4+CD8-CD45RO+ cells. The specimen sequenced was memory CD4+ T cells from blood. Every receptor here comes from an adult in good health and CMV-seronegative. Some clones in this sample may be carry-over from other donors' samples.

This rearrangement joins TRBV28 to TRBJ1-2; the match to TRBD1 covers 7 bases. From germline, CDR1 is MDHEN and CDR2 SYDVKM. This CDR3 region has 14 residues. V dropped 3 bases and J dropped 2; count of bases not matched to a gene: 3. The CDR3 loop is CASSFIQGNYGYTF. Here the CDR3 DNA reads TGTGCCAGCAGTTTTATACAGGGGAACTATGGCTACACCTTC.

The chain joins TRBV28 to TRBJ1-2; possible D gene TRBD1, 5 bases. This CDR3 is 14 amino acids long. The V and J ends lost 6 bases and 8 bases respectively, with 19 bases between them. CDR1 and CDR2 (germline): MDHEN, SYDVKM. The CDR3 nucleotides read TGTGCCAGCAGAACAAGGCGGGACCCTCCAGGCTACACCTTC. Translated: CASRTRRDPPGYTF.

The CDR3 coding sequence is TGTGCCAGCAGTACCAAAGCGAACACCGGGGAGCTGTTTTTT. Protein product: CASSTKANTGELFF. The gene calls are TRBV27 and TRBJ2-2; D not resolved. The CDR3 has 14 amino acids. V lost 5 bases and J lost 0, with 7 bases in between. Germline lookup yields CDR1 MNHEY and CDR2 SMNVEV (reference sequence).

This clone appeared a single time. The J gene is TRBJ2-5, the V gene TRBV27; unclear D gene. Germline loops: CDR1 MNHEY, CDR2 SMNVEV (reference sequence). Trimming removed 8 bases at V and 3 bases at J, with 7 bases between. This CDR3 spans 11 amino acids. CDR3: CASGRKETQYF. The CDR3 DNA is TGTGCCAGCGGCCGGAAAGAGACCCAGTACTTC.

The chain has TRBV10-3 and TRBJ2-1; 14 bases agree with TRBD2. CDR3 length: 13 residues. V gave up 10 bases and J gave up 7 bases; unmatched junction bases: 3. CDR1 is ENHRY and CDR2 is SYGVKD in the germline V gene. The CDR3 sequence: CATGLAGGNEQFF. As DNA, the CDR3 is TGTGCCACCGGACTAGCGGGAGGTAATGAGCAGTTCTTC.

The chain combines TRBV7-6 with TRBJ2-1; TRBD1 aligns across 9 bases. Trimming at V came to 0 bases and at J to 8 bases, leaving 2 bases not matched to a gene. This CDR3 region has 14 residues. Germline CDR1 reads SGHVS; CDR2 reads FNYEAQ. The CDR3 DNA sequence: TGTGCCAGCAGCTTAGCGGGGACAGGGCATGAGCAGTTCTTC. This sequence encodes CASSLAGTGHEQFF.

The chain joins TRBV6-4 to TRBJ1-5; possibly TRBD1 for D (5 bases). Trimming took off 6 bases at V and 6 bases at J, with 15 bases between the two ends. In germline, CDR1 is MRHNA, CDR2 SNTAGT. The CDR3 is made up of 14 amino acids. CDR3 residues: CASSQVEGSQPQHF. The CDR3 nucleotides are TGTGCCAGCAGCCAGGTCGAGGGGAGTCAGCCCCAGCATTTT.

CDR3 nucleotide sequence: TGTGCCAGCTCGCGACCAAAGGACACTGAAGCTTTCTTT. It yields the protein CASSRPKDTEAFF. V is TRBV18 and J is TRBJ1-1; no definite D call. The CDR3 spans 13 residues. CDR1 and CDR2 from the germline V gene are KGHSH and LQKENI. The V gene lost 6 bases and the J gene lost 3 bases, with 11 bases spanning the gap.

This clone came up a few times. The chain joins TRBV9 to TRBJ2-1; 7 bases line up with TRBD1. Germline V gives CDR1 SGDLS, CDR2 YYNGEE. J gave up 4 bases and V 4 bases, and 11 bases lay outside the gene matches. This CDR3 region has 16 residues. The CDR3 here is CASSPVRDRNYNEQFF. The CDR3, as DNA: TGTGCCAGCAGCCCAGTCCGGGACAGAAATTACAATGAGCAGTTCTTC.

The gene calls are TRBV27 and TRBJ1-2, with a possible D match to TRBD1 (5 bases). Deletions cut 5 bases from V and 7 bases from J, with 14 bases between. The CDR3 runs 13 residues. CDR1 is MNHEY and CDR2 is SMNVEV in the germline V gene (reference sequence). This CDR3 reads CASSTGTGFGYTF. The CDR3 nucleotides read TGTGCCAGCAGTACTGGGACGGGTTTTGGCTACACCTTC.

The rearrangement joins TRBV10-3 to TRBJ2-5; 11 bases are shared with TRBD2. Germline V gene data show CDR1 as ENHRY and CDR2 as SYGVKD. The J segment lost 5 bases and the V segment lost 0 bases, leaving 5 bases of the junction unmatched. The CDR3 is 16 residues long. The CDR3 bases are TGTGCCATCAGTGAGTCGACGGCTAGCGGGGGGGAGACCCAGTACTTC. It encodes CAISESTASGGETQYF.

CDR3 bases: TGCGCCAGCAGCTTGGCGGGACTAGCGGGACTTAGCTCCTACGAGCAGTACTTC. This gives the protein CASSLAGLAGLSSYEQYF. This sequence joins TRBV5-1 and TRBJ2-7; 13 bases fit TRBD2. CDR3 length: 18 amino acids. The trim removed 0 bases at V and 0 bases at J, leaving 6 bases unmatched. Looked up from germline, CDR1 is SGHRS and CDR2 is YFSETQ.

The rearrangement joins TRBV27 to TRBJ2-7, with D perhaps matching TRBD1 or TRBD2 (5 bases each). V lost 6 bases, J lost 2 bases, and 14 bases lay in between. The germline V gene has CDR1 MNHEY and CDR2 SMNVEV (reference sequence). The CDR3 loop spans 14 amino acids. CDR3 sequence: CASRIRDPPYEQYF. The CDR3 DNA is TGTGCCAGCAGGATCCGGGACCCTCCCTACGAGCAGTACTTC.

The V and J genes are TRBV7-6 and TRBJ1-4, with 9 bases matching TRBD1. The CDR3 is 15 amino acids. Trimming removed 7 bases from V and 8 bases from J; junction bases left unmatched: 11. Germline V CDR1 and CDR2: SGHVS, FNYEAQ. The CDR3: CASTNSGTGIEKLFF. Written as DNA, the CDR3 is TGTGCCAGCACCAACTCCGGGACAGGGATAGAAAAACTGTTTTTT. Looking up the rest from reference TRBV7-6 and TRBJ1-4 gives the full variable domain: GAGVSQSPRYKVTKRGQDVALRCDPISGHVSLYWYRQALGQGPEFLTYFNYEAQQDKSGLPNDRFSAERPEGSISTLTIQRTEQRDSAMYRCASTNSGTGIEKLFFGSGTQLSVL.

The rearrangement links TRBV6-1 to TRBJ1-5; possible D gene TRBD1, 6 bases. The CDR3 has 15 residues. Germline CDR1 reads MNHNS; CDR2 reads SASEGT. Deletions cut 6 bases from V and 0 bases from J, with 12 bases between. The DNA of the CDR3 is TGTGCCAGCAGCCGGACAGCGTATAGCAATCAGCCCCAGCATTTT. Its protein is CASSRTAYSNQPQHF.